This entry lists 28 T cell receptor beta chains sequenced from one sample in a study of cytomegalovirus exposure and HLA in healthy donors. Researchers ran the PCR with 60 Vbeta and 13 Jbeta primers. The assay was immunoSEQ multiplex PCR, and TCRdb's table has in-frame clones only and misses some. The repertoire table contains about 130,000 clones. The specimen was PBMCs. These receptors were obtained from a woman aged 60-70 years in good health and CMV-seronegative.

CDR3 region: CSVEDWDKDTGELFF. CDR3 sequence (DNA): TGCAGCGTTGAAGATTGGGACAAGGACACCGGGGAGCTGTTTTTT. This sequence joins TRBV29-1 and TRBJ2-2, with D perhaps TRBD1 (6 bases). Trimming pared 0 bases from V and 3 bases from J, leaving 11 bases between. The CDR3 is made up of 15 amino acids. Germline CDR1 reads SQVTM; CDR2 reads ANQGSEA.

The chain employs TRBV9 and TRBJ2-5; tentative D call: TRBD1 (5 bases). This CDR3 is 17 amino acids long. Germline V gene data show CDR1 as SGDLS and CDR2 as YYNGEE. With 0 bases removed from V and 2 bases from J, the gap between germline ends came to 17 bases. The CDR3 DNA reads TGTGCCAGCAGCGTAGGACCCCCGACGCCAGGGCAAGAGACCCAGTACTTC. Translation: CASSVGPPTPGQETQYF.

This chain links TRBV27 with TRBJ2-6, with 7 bases that match TRBD2. From germline, CDR1 is MNHEY and CDR2 SMNVEV (reference sequence). The CDR3 has 20 amino acids. Losses at the gene ends were 5 bases for V and 4 bases for J; bases not matched to a gene: 20. The CDR3 protein is CASSREAWGRGGRGANVLTF. DNA of the CDR3: TGTGCCAGCAGTCGTGAGGCCTGGGGGAGGGGTGGGCGAGGGGCCAACGTCCTGACTTTC.

This chain joins TRBV7-3 and TRBJ2-2, with a possible D match to TRBD2 (6 bases). The germline V gene has CDR1 SGHTA and CDR2 FQGTGA. CDR3 length: 17 residues. The germline V and J ends were trimmed by 5 bases and 3 bases, with 19 bases remaining between them. CDR3 DNA: TGTGCCAGCAGCCTTTTAACGGGGGTACGGGACACCGGGGAGCTGTTTTTT. It yields the protein CASSLLTGVRDTGELFF. The full variable domain, completed using reference TRBV7-3 and TRBJ2-2, is GAGVSQTPSNKVTEKGKYVELRCDPISGHTALYWYRQSLGQGPEFLIYFQGTGAADDSGLPNDRFFAVRPEGSVSTLKIQRTERGDSAVYLCASSLLTGVRDTGELFFGEGSRLTVL.

The chain is built from TRBV6-1 and TRBJ1-1, with D unresolved. The CDR3 contains 12 residues. V lost 2 bases and J 5 bases, leaving 6 bases between the germline ends. CDR1 and CDR2 (germline): MNHNS, SASEGT. The CDR3 bases are TGTGCCAGCAGTGAACAGGTGACTGAAGCTTTCTTT. It specifies CASSEQVTEAFF.

The chain recombines TRBV15 with TRBJ2-7; 9 positions match TRBD2. CDR3 length: 15 amino acids. V was clipped by 3 bases and J by 5 bases; unmatched bases: 8. Per germline, CDR1 LNHNV and CDR2 YYDKDF (reference sequence). The CDR3 DNA follows: TGTGCCACCAGCAGGCGGCGGGAGGGCCTCAACGAGCAGTACTTC. This encodes CATSRRREGLNEQYF. Together with reference TRBV15 and TRBJ2-7, the CDR3 gives the full variable domain: DAMVIQNPRYQVTQFGKPVTLSCSQTLNHNVMYWYQQKSSQAPKLLFHYYDKDFNNEADTPDNFQSRRPNTSFCFLDIRSPGLGDTAMYLCATSRRREGLNEQYFGPGTRLTVT.

The chain joins TRBV5-1 to TRBJ1-1; D is perhaps TRBD1 (5 bases). V lost 4 bases and J lost 1, with 11 bases in between. Germline V gene sequence: CDR1 SGHRS, CDR2 YFSETQ. The CDR3 loop spans 14 amino acids. The CDR3 DNA follows: TGCGCCAGCAGCATTCTTCAGGGGAACACTGAAGCTTTCTTT. It is translated as CASSILQGNTEAFF.

The V call is TRBV28, the J call TRBJ2-2, with D possibly being TRBD1 (6 bases). V lost 5 bases to trimming and J lost 0 bases, with 10 bases between them. Looked up from germline, CDR1 is MDHEN and CDR2 is SYDVKM. The CDR3 loop spans 15 amino acids. The CDR3 loop is CASSPGQTNTGELFF. The DNA for the CDR3 is TGTGCCAGCAGTCCGGGACAAACGAACACCGGGGAGCTGTTTTTT.

The chain links TRBV5-1 to TRBJ2-1; D not certain. Per the germline V gene, CDR1 is SGHRS and CDR2 is YFSETQ. This CDR3 contains 16 residues. The V gene lost 4 bases and the J gene lost 0 bases, with 14 bases spanning the gap. This chain's CDR3 is CASSQRSGDSYNEQFF. The DNA for the CDR3 is TGCGCCAGCAGCCAACGGTCGGGTGACTCCTACAATGAGCAGTTCTTC. The full variable domain, in which reference TRBV5-1 and TRBJ2-1 provide the parts outside the CDR3, is KAGVTQTPRYLIKTRGQQVTLSCSPISGHRSVSWYQQTPGQGLQFLFEYFSETQRNKGNFPGRFSGRQFSNSRSEMNVSTLELGDSALYLCASSQRSGDSYNEQFFGPGTRLTVL.

The chain uses TRBV2 and TRBJ2-3; TRBD2 aligns across 9 bases. The V gene end was trimmed by 3 bases and the J gene end by 8 bases; junction bases not matched to a gene: 9. Germline CDR1 is SNHLY and CDR2 is FYNNEI. The CDR3 has 15 residues. In nucleotides, the CDR3 is TGTGCCAGCAGTGATCCTAGCGGGGTAAAGAGTACGCAGTATTTT. Its translation is CASSDPSGVKSTQYF.

This chain connects TRBV18 to TRBJ2-5; weak D call: TRBD1 (6 bases). Trimming removed 4 bases from V and 4 bases from J, with 19 bases in between. Germline V gene sequence: CDR1 KGHSH, CDR2 LQKENI. CDR3 length: 16 residues. The CDR3: CASSQQGLEARETQYF. In DNA, the CDR3 is TGTGCCAGCTCACAACAGGGTTTGGAAGCCAGAGAGACCCAGTACTTC.

The V call is TRBV6-1, the J call TRBJ1-2; 10 bases fit TRBD1. Germline trimming cut 0 bases from V and 5 bases from J; bases unmatched to any gene: 3. The CDR3 has 15 residues. CDR1 is MNHNS, CDR2 SASEGT, per germline. CDR3 sequence: CASSEARGQGYGYTF. CDR3 sequence (DNA): TGTGCCAGCAGTGAAGCTCGGGGACAGGGGTATGGCTACACCTTC.

The chain has TRBV6-1 and TRBJ1-5; 12 bases are shared with TRBD1. The ends lost 3 bases at V and 6 bases at J; junction bases unmatched: 3. The CDR3 runs to 15 residues. Looked up from germline, CDR1 is MNHNS and CDR2 is SASEGT. CDR3 protein: CASSEGQGAFQPQHF. CDR3 in DNA: TGTGCCAGCAGTGAGGGACAGGGGGCATTTCAGCCCCAGCATTTT.

This rearrangement joins TRBV7-9 to TRBJ1-1; 12 positions agree with TRBD1. J lost 5 bases, V lost 3 bases, and 1 base had no gene match. The CDR3 loop spans 14 amino acids. Per germline, CDR1 SEHNR and CDR2 FQNEAQ (reference sequence). The CDR3 DNA reads TGTGCCAGCAGCTTGGGACAGGGGGCAACTGAAGCTTTCTTT. This codes for CASSLGQGATEAFF.

This sequence joins TRBV10-1 and TRBJ2-3, with TRBD2 as a possible D gene (5 bases). This CDR3 has 14 residues. Per the germline V gene, CDR1 is WNHNN and CDR2 is SYGVQD (reference sequence). Trimming took 5 bases from V and 5 from J, leaving 14 bases between them. The CDR3 here is CASSPRRWEDTQYF. The CDR3, as DNA: TGCGCCAGCAGTCCCCGGAGGTGGGAAGATACGCAGTATTTT.

The chain is built from TRBV2 and TRBJ2-3; 12 nucleotides align to TRBD1. V was clipped by 5 bases and J by 5 bases; unmatched bases: 5. Germline V lookup: CDR1 SNHLY, CDR2 FYNNEI. The CDR3 runs to 15 residues. CDR3 protein: CASSPGQGALDTQYF. The CDR3 coding sequence is TGTGCCAGCAGTCCGGGACAGGGGGCGTTAGATACGCAGTATTTT.

The chain recombines TRBV2 with TRBJ1-1, with D maybe TRBD1 (5 bases). Per germline, CDR1 SNHLY and CDR2 FYNNEI. V lost 6 bases, J lost 3 bases, and 11 bases lay in between. This CDR3 has 13 amino acids. The CDR3 here is CASRPIQDTEAFF. In DNA form, the CDR3 reads TGTGCCAGCAGACCAATACAGGACACTGAAGCTTTCTTT.

The rearrangement joins TRBV7-9 to TRBJ1-1; 9 nucleotides align to TRBD1. Germline V lookup: CDR1 SEHNR, CDR2 FQNEAQ (reference sequence). CDR3 length: 12 amino acids. V was pared by 7 bases and J by 10 bases, with 7 bases of the junction left unmatched. Written as DNA, the CDR3 is TGTGCCAGCACTCCTTCGGACAGGGGAGCTTTCTTT. This gives the protein CASTPSDRGAFF.

V and J are TRBV27 and TRBJ2-7; D uncertain. This CDR3 is 12 amino acids long. Germline V gene data show CDR1 as MNHEY and CDR2 as SMNVEV (reference sequence). V was pared by 5 bases and J by 4 bases, with 9 bases between. The CDR3 DNA follows: TGTGCCAGCAGTGTTCCGGGTTACGAGCAGTACTTC. It encodes CASSVPGYEQYF.

As concerns this clone: A junction boundary mismatches the germline segment, possibly from a read error. The chain uses TRBV19 and TRBJ1-6, with D perhaps matching TRBD1 (6 bases). The length of the CDR3 is 16 residues. Per the germline V gene, CDR1 is LNHDA and CDR2 is SQIVND (reference sequence). CDR3 amino acids: CASVAGRGSFNSPLHF. CDR3 in DNA: TGTGCCAGTGTTGCCGGCAGGGGATCCTTTAATTCACCCCTCCACTTT.

This chain joins TRBV5-1 and TRBJ2-6; 12 bases are a match to TRBD1. CDR3 length: 19 amino acids. Per germline, CDR1 SGHRS and CDR2 YFSETQ. The trim removed 2 bases at V and 2 bases at J, leaving 8 bases unmatched. This CDR3 is CASSFPPGQGAPGANVLTF. CDR3 DNA sequence: TGCGCCAGCAGCTTTCCCCCGGGACAGGGGGCCCCTGGGGCCAACGTCCTGACTTTC.

The chain links TRBV5-1 to TRBJ1-2, with unresolved D. With 4 bases removed from V and 4 bases from J, the gap between germline ends came to 11 bases. Germline V gene data show CDR1 as SGHRS and CDR2 as YFSETQ. The CDR3 is made up of 13 amino acids. DNA of the CDR3: TGCGCCAGCAGCCCCGGAGGGTCCTATGGCTACACCTTC. This gives the protein CASSPGGSYGYTF. The full variable domain, in which reference TRBV5-1 and TRBJ1-2 provide the parts outside the CDR3, is KAGVTQTPRYLIKTRGQQVTLSCSPISGHRSVSWYQQTPGQGLQFLFEYFSETQRNKGNFPGRFSGRQFSNSRSEMNVSTLELGDSALYLCASSPGGSYGYTFGSGTRLTVV.

J is TRBJ2-2 and V is TRBV2; D perhaps matches TRBD2 (6 bases). Looked up from germline, CDR1 is SNHLY and CDR2 is FYNNEI. Trimming left V 6 bases short and J 5 bases short, with 10 bases between. This CDR3 has 13 amino acids. The CDR3 reads CASSGGLTGELFF. CDR3 coding DNA: TGTGCCAGCAGCGGGGGTTTGACCGGGGAGCTGTTTTTT.

This chain uses TRBV19 with TRBJ2-2, with a weak D call TRBD1 (6 bases). The CDR3 consists of 14 residues. The V end lost 10 bases, the J end lost 5 bases, and 17 bases lay between the germline ends. Germline values: CDR1 LNHDA, CDR2 SQIVND (reference sequence). CDR3 bases: TGTGCCACATCGACAGGTCCTGAGACCGGGGAGCTGTTTTTT. Amino acids: CATSTGPETGELFF.

The gene calls are TRBV14 and TRBJ2-3; 7 bases map to TRBD1. J was trimmed by 0 bases and V by 4 bases; bases with no gene match: 7. The V gene's germline CDR1 is SGHDN and CDR2 FVKESK. The CDR3 length is 16 residues. The CDR3, as DNA: TGTGCCAGCAGCCCCCGGGACAGCGCCAGCACAGATACGCAGTATTTT. Translating gives CASSPRDSASTDTQYF.

The genes are TRBV15 and TRBJ2-1; TRBD2 matches at 7 bases. There are 16 residues in the CDR3. Germline CDR1 LNHNV, CDR2 YYDKDF (reference sequence). Trimming at V came to 4 bases and at J to 0 bases, leaving 6 bases not matched to a gene. CDR3 nucleotide sequence: TGTGCCACCAGCACCCTCCGGGGGGACTCCTACAATGAGCAGTTCTTC. Translated: CATSTLRGDSYNEQFF.

The chain carries TRBV7-8 and TRBJ2-1, with 10 bases lining up with TRBD1. Germline CDR1 reads SGHVS; CDR2 reads FQNEAQ. This CDR3 region has 13 residues. Trimming at V came to 3 bases and at J to 8 bases, leaving 1 base not matched to a gene. The CDR3: CASSFGTGDEQFF. As DNA, the CDR3 is TGTGCCAGCAGCTTCGGGACAGGGGATGAGCAGTTCTTC.

This chain connects TRBV5-6 to TRBJ1-1; D might be TRBD1 (6 bases). Germline V lookup: CDR1 SGHDT, CDR2 YYEEEE. This CDR3 region has 14 residues. V lost 0 bases and J lost 3, with 9 bases in between. This CDR3 is CASSLAGGHTEAFF. The CDR3 DNA is TGTGCCAGCAGCTTGGCCGGGGGGCACACTGAAGCTTTCTTT.